Given below is one T cell receptor (beta chain) in context. Its target is unknown. Between the trimmed V and J ends, which lost 6 bases and 6 bases, there was a span of 7 bases. The CDR3 length is 11 residues. Germline CDR1 reads SNHLY; CDR2 reads FYNNEI. These data come from a study of OX40 agonist ivuxolimab in advanced cancers. Overall study context: Clinicians treated patients with ivuxolimab, an agonistic anti-OX40 (CD134) antibody.

The assay was immunoSEQ multiplex PCR, and TCRdb's table has in-frame clones only and misses some. The top ten hold more than 0.35% of the sample, which has 53,000 or so clones, about 89% seen once. Study-level points and caveats: Within 6 weeks, CD4+ and CD8+ blood T cells expanded clonally at 0.1 to 3.0 mg/kg. Some nonresponders also had low normalized T-cell clonal expansion.

This chain links TRBV2 with TRBJ2-3; D call uncertain. The source was CD4+ or CD8+ T cells sorted from blood, collected in a trial of the OX40 agonist ivuxolimab. This TCR came from an adult with an advanced solid tumor such as melanoma, head and neck, liver or kidney cancer. CDR3 sequence (DNA): TGTGCCAGCAGCCTGGTTGATACGCAGTATTTT. Amino acid sequence: CASSLVDTQYF.